Listed here are 26 T cell receptor beta chains from one sample, sequenced in a study of T cell changes during pregnancy in multiple sclerosis. The repertoire was sequenced with immunoSEQ multiplex PCR; TCRdb's copy has only in-frame clones and lacks some. The table records about 41,000 clones, over 90% of them present only once. The source was CD8+ T cells from peripheral blood mononuclear cells, collected in the third trimester of pregnancy. These receptors were obtained from a female donor with multiple sclerosis, enrolled in a pregnancy study.

This clone was picked up a small number of times. The V gene is TRBV5-4, the J gene TRBJ1-6; 9 bases align to TRBD1. Germline V gives CDR1 SGHNT, CDR2 YYREEE (reference sequence). This CDR3 spans 15 amino acids. Trimming at V came to 3 bases and at J to 9 bases, leaving 7 bases not matched to a gene. CDR3 nucleotide sequence: TGTGCCAGCAGCTCCGGAGACAGGGGGATTTCACCCCTCCACTTT. Translating gives CASSSGDRGISPLHF.

This clone was seen a single time. The chain uses TRBV7-9 and TRBJ2-1; the D gene is possibly TRBD1 (6 bases). Germline lookup yields CDR1 SEHNR and CDR2 FQNEAQ (reference sequence). The V gene lost 5 bases and the J gene lost 0 bases, with 17 bases spanning the gap. This CDR3 is 17 amino acids long. Here the CDR3 reads CASSARTGKSSYNEQFF. CDR3 bases: TGTGCCAGCAGCGCCCGAACAGGGAAGAGCTCCTACAATGAGCAGTTCTTC. Supplemented by reference TRBV7-9 and TRBJ2-1, the full variable domain reads DTGVSQNPRHKITKRGQNVTFRCDPISEHNRLYWYRQTLGQGPEFLTYFQNEAQLEKSRLLSDRFSAERPKGSFSTLEIQRTEQGDSAMYLCASSARTGKSSYNEQFFGPGTRLTVL.

The chain recombines TRBV19 with TRBJ1-5, with a tentative D call TRBD1 (5 bases). Per germline, CDR1 LNHDA and CDR2 SQIVND (reference sequence). The germline V and J ends were trimmed by 5 bases and 6 bases, with 8 bases remaining between them. CDR3 size: 12 residues. CDR3 sequence (DNA): TGTGCCAGTAGTCGGGGGGTTCAGCCCCAGCATTTT. It specifies CASSRGVQPQHF. Filled out from reference TRBV19 and TRBJ1-5, the complete variable domain reads DGGITQSPKYLFRKEGQNVTLSCEQNLNHDAMYWYRQDPGQGLRLIYYSQIVNDFQKGDIAEGYSVSREKKESFPLTVTSAQKNPTAFYLCASSRGVQPQHFGDGTRLSIL.

The sample holds a few counts of this clone. The chain carries TRBV6-5 and TRBJ2-1; 8 positions match TRBD2. V shed 6 bases and J 10 bases; nucleotides not matched to a gene: 5. In germline, CDR1 is MNHEY, CDR2 SVGAGI. The CDR3 is 12 residues long. CDR3 sequence reads: CASSLRGGEQFF. The CDR3, as DNA: TGTGCCAGCAGCCTACGGGGGGGCGAGCAGTTCTTC.

V and J are TRBV11-2 and TRBJ2-2; no definite D call. There are 14 residues in the CDR3. The germline V gene encodes CDR1 SGHAT and CDR2 FQNNGV. V lost 1 base to trimming and J lost 8 bases, with 11 bases between them. This chain's CDR3 is CASSLGQAGGELFF. CDR3 nucleotides: TGTGCCAGCAGCTTAGGTCAGGCTGGAGGGGAGCTGTTTTTT.

CDR3 amino acids: CASSWNSGMRSETQYF. CDR3 coding DNA: TGTGCCAGCAGCTGGAATAGCGGGATGAGGTCAGAGACCCAGTACTTC. The genes are TRBV7-9 and TRBJ2-5, with 8 nucleotides matching TRBD2. Germline V gives CDR1 SEHNR, CDR2 FQNEAQ (reference sequence). V shed 4 bases, J shed 4 bases, and the junction held 11 bases outside the gene matches. The CDR3 has 16 residues.

In DNA, the CDR3 is TGTGCCAGCGGCGGACAGGGGGCGACCAAAAACATTCAGTACTTC. It specifies CASGGQGATKNIQYF. This chain connects TRBV2 to TRBJ2-4; 11 bases match TRBD1. The ends lost 8 bases at V and 2 bases at J; junction bases unmatched: 5. Germline V lookup: CDR1 SNHLY, CDR2 FYNNEI. CDR3 length: 15 amino acids.

V and J are TRBV28 and TRBJ2-2; 8 nucleotides agree with TRBD1. CDR1 is MDHEN and CDR2 is SYDVKM in the germline V gene. The ends lost 6 bases at V and 5 bases at J; junction bases unmatched: 8. The CDR3 loop spans 15 amino acids. CDR3 region: CASSLGQGETGELFF. As DNA, the CDR3 is TGTGCCAGCAGCCTTGGACAGGGAGAAACCGGGGAGCTGTTTTTT.

The CDR3 DNA sequence: TGCAGCGTTGTGGACAGCTATAATCAGCCCCAGCATTTT. Translation gives CSVVDSYNQPQHF. This chain joins TRBV29-1 and TRBJ1-5; tentatively, D is TRBD1 (6 bases). Germline values: CDR1 SQVTM, CDR2 ANQGSEA. The V end was cut by 4 bases, the J end by 4 bases, with 11 bases between. CDR3 length: 13 amino acids.

The chain has TRBV30 and TRBJ1-6; D not resolved. CDR1 is GTSNPN and CDR2 is SVGIG in the germline V gene (reference sequence). This CDR3 is 14 amino acids long. Trimming removed 4 bases from V and 9 bases from J, with 16 bases in between. CDR3 protein: CAWKELEASSPLHF. CDR3 in DNA: TGTGCCTGGAAGGAATTGGAAGCGAGTTCACCCCTCCACTTT.

The genes are TRBV7-9 and TRBJ1-1; D may be TRBD1 (6 bases). Germline V gene data show CDR1 as SEHNR and CDR2 as FQNEAQ (reference sequence). The CDR3 is made up of 14 amino acids. The V and J ends lost 5 bases and 5 bases respectively, with 15 bases between them. CDR3 sequence: CASSPLGGGTEAFF. The CDR3 DNA reads TGTGCCAGCAGCCCCCTAGGGGGAGGGACTGAAGCTTTCTTT.

This clone was observed a handful of times. Written as DNA, the CDR3 is TGTGCCAGCAGCTTGTCAGAGGGAACTGAAGCTTTCTTT. Protein: CASSLSEGTEAFF. V is TRBV5-4 and J is TRBJ1-1; D uncertain. CDR1 is SGHNT and CDR2 is YYREEE in the germline V gene (reference sequence). The CDR3 totals 13 residues. Trimming took 1 base from V and 5 from J, leaving 9 bases between them.

This CDR3 reads CASSALPLGAGTGELFF. The DNA for the CDR3 is TGTGCCAGCAGTGCTTTACCGCTGGGAGCGGGCACCGGGGAGCTGTTTTTT. This chain links TRBV6-4 with TRBJ2-2; D possibly corresponds to TRBD2 (6 bases). V shed 4 bases and J shed 4 bases, with 19 bases lying between them. The CDR3 is 17 residues long. Germline V gene sequence: CDR1 MRHNA, CDR2 SNTAGT.

This chain connects TRBV9 to TRBJ2-1; 11 positions agree with TRBD1. Germline values: CDR1 SGDLS, CDR2 YYNGEE. The CDR3 is 16 residues long. V dropped 0 bases and J dropped 6; count of bases not matched to a gene: 5. The CDR3 spells CASSVGGTGGLNEQFF. CDR3 in DNA: TGTGCCAGCAGCGTAGGAGGGACAGGGGGACTCAATGAGCAGTTCTTC.

J is TRBJ2-1 and V is TRBV7-9, with 10 positions matching TRBD2. The germline V gene encodes CDR1 SEHNR and CDR2 FQNEAQ (reference sequence). Trimming at V came to 3 bases and at J to 7 bases, leaving 15 bases not matched to a gene. The CDR3 extends over 18 amino acids. The CDR3 DNA reads as TGTGCCAGCAGCTTGGTCCCTAGCGGGAGCCTGGGTAGGAATGAGCAGTTCTTC. Protein sequence: CASSLVPSGSLGRNEQFF.

The chain joins TRBV6-5 to TRBJ1-6, with 9 bases aligning to TRBD1. CDR3 size: 15 residues. Germline V gene data show CDR1 as MNHEY and CDR2 as SVGAGI. The ends lost 6 bases at V and 9 bases at J; junction bases unmatched: 9. Here the CDR3 reads CASSLDRGLTSPLHF. CDR3 DNA sequence: TGTGCCAGCAGCCTGGACAGGGGCTTAACTTCACCCCTCCACTTT.

The V call is TRBV5-5, the J call TRBJ1-2, with D unclear. Germline CDR1 and CDR2: SGHKS and YYEKEE (reference sequence). CDR3 length equals 13 residues. The V end was cut by 5 bases, the J end by 11 bases, with 19 bases between. The CDR3 sequence: CASRTPQSLQYTF. The CDR3 DNA follows: TGTGCCAGCAGGACACCACAGTCTCTCCAATACACCTTC.

V usage is TRBV9 and J usage is TRBJ1-4; possibly TRBD1 for D (6 bases). The germline V gene encodes CDR1 SGDLS and CDR2 YYNGEE. Trimming took off 3 bases at V and 7 bases at J, with 10 bases between the two ends. The CDR3 consists of 13 residues. The CDR3 DNA is TGTGCCAGCAGCGAGACAGGTGGTGAAAAACTGTTTTTT. As protein: CASSETGGEKLFF.

The rearrangement links TRBV18 to TRBJ2-3; a weak D match, TRBD1 (6 bases). Germline CDR1 KGHSH, CDR2 LQKENI. Between the trimmed V and J ends, which lost 3 bases and 1 base, there was a span of 11 bases. This CDR3 has 15 residues. The CDR3 DNA sequence: TGTGCCAGCTCACCGGCAGGGGTTGGCACAGATACGCAGTATTTT. This translates into CASSPAGVGTDTQYF.

The genes are TRBV5-4 and TRBJ2-4, with D perhaps matching TRBD2 (6 bases). The V end lost 3 bases, the J end lost 7 bases, and 8 bases lay between the germline ends. This CDR3 has 12 residues. Germline CDR1 and CDR2: SGHNT and YYREEE (reference sequence). The CDR3 nucleotides are TGTGCCAGCAGCTCGGGGGAGAACATTCAGTACTTC. Translation: CASSSGENIQYF. Based on the CDR3 plus reference TRBV5-4 and TRBJ2-4, the full variable domain is ETGVTQSPTHLIKTRGQQVTLRCSSQSGHNTVSWYQQALGQGPQFIFQYYREEENGRGNFPPRFSGLQFPNYSSELNVNALELDDSALYLCASSSGENIQYFGAGTRLSVL.

This chain links TRBV7-9 with TRBJ1-3, with D uncertain. This CDR3 has 13 residues. V gave up 10 bases and J gave up 0 bases, with 10 bases separating them. CDR1 is SEHNR, CDR2 FQNEAQ, per germline (reference sequence). The CDR3, as DNA: TGTGCCACCCCTTGGAGCTCTGGAAACACCATATATTTT. Translating it yields CATPWSSGNTIYF.

The V and J genes are TRBV27 and TRBJ2-1; 11 nucleotides match TRBD2. Germline CDR1 and CDR2: MNHEY and SMNVEV (reference sequence). The V segment lost 6 bases and the J segment 7 bases; nucleotides outside the gene matches: 8. This CDR3 spans 15 amino acids. The CDR3 DNA reads as TGTGCCAGCAGACCCCTTAGCGGGAGGGAGAATGAGCAGTTCTTC. Translated, it gives CASRPLSGRENEQFF.

This chain joins TRBV5-6 and TRBJ2-7; 13 positions agree with TRBD2. Germline assignment: CDR1 SGHDT and CDR2 YYEEEE. The CDR3 sequence is 16 residues long. Trimming at V came to 4 bases and at J to 7 bases, leaving 11 bases not matched to a gene. The CDR3 here is CASSPGLAGALGEQYF. CDR3 bases: TGTGCCAGCAGCCCAGGACTAGCGGGAGCCTTAGGGGAGCAGTACTTC.

The genes are TRBV9 and TRBJ2-6, with 9 bases lining up with TRBD1. The junction had 9 bases not matched to a gene; V was cut back by 3 bases and J by 2 bases. Germline-derived CDR1 and CDR2 are SGDLS and YYNGEE. This CDR3 spans 18 amino acids. The DNA for the CDR3 is TGTGCCAGCAGCGCCCCTAGACAGGGGGGAACTGGGGCCAACGTCCTGACTTTC. Residues: CASSAPRQGGTGANVLTF.

The rearrangement uses TRBV29-1 and TRBJ1-1; no clear D gene. Germline CDR1 SQVTM, CDR2 ANQGSEA. Trimming took off 6 bases at V and 4 bases at J, with 15 bases between the two ends. The CDR3 loop spans 13 amino acids. The CDR3 here is CSVGLSEATEAFF. CDR3 nucleotides: TGCAGCGTCGGGCTCTCGGAGGCCACTGAAGCTTTCTTT.

In this sample, this clone turned up once. The chain recombines TRBV11-2 with TRBJ2-1; 9 bases align to TRBD1. This CDR3 has 18 residues. Germline CDR1 is SGHAT and CDR2 is FQNNGV. The J segment lost 5 bases and the V segment lost 5 bases, leaving 16 bases of the junction unmatched. Written as DNA, the CDR3 is TGTGCCAGCAGCCCCAACCTATTAACAGGGGGCCCGAACAATGAGCAGTTCTTC. It is translated as CASSPNLLTGGPNNEQFF.